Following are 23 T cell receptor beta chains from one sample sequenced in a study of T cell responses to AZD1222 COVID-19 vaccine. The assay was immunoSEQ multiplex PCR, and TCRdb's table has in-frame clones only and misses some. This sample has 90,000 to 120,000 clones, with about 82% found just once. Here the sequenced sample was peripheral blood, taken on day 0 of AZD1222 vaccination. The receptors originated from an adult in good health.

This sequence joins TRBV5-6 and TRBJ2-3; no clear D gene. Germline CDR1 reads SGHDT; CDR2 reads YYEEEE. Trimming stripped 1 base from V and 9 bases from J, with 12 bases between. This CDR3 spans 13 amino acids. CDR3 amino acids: CASSLRGVWTQYF. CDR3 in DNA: TGTGCCAGCAGCTTGCGTGGGGTTTGGACGCAGTATTTT. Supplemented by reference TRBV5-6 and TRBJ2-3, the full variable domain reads DAGVTQSPTHLIKTRGQQVTLRCSPKSGHDTVSWYQQALGQGPQFIFQYYEEEERQRGNFPDRFSGHQFPNYSSELNVNALLLGDSALYLCASSLRGVWTQYFGPGTRLTVL.

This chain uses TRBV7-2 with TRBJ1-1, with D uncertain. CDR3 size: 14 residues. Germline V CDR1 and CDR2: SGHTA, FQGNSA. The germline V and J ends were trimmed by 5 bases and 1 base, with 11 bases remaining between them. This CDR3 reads CASSPHAGNTEAFF. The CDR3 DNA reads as TGTGCCAGCAGCCCCCACGCAGGGAACACTGAAGCTTTCTTT.

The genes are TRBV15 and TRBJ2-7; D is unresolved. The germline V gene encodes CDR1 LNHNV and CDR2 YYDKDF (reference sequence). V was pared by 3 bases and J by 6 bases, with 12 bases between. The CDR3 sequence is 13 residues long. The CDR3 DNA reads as TGTGCCACCAGCAGGGACCCTACAAGCGAGCAGTACTTC. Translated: CATSRDPTSEQYF.

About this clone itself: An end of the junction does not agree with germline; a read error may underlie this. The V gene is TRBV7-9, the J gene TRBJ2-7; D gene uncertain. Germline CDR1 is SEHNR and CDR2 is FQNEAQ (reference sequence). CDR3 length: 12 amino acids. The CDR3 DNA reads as TGTGCCAGCAGTTTAGTCGATTACGAGCAGTACTTC. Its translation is CASSLVDYEQYF.

The CDR3 nucleotides read TGTGCCAGCTCACCACTTAGGACTGCAACTAATGAAAAACTGTTTTTT. Protein sequence: CASSPLRTATNEKLFF. This chain links TRBV18 with TRBJ1-4; D is undetermined. Germline V gene lookup returns CDR1 KGHSH and CDR2 LQKENI. Trimming removed 1 base from V and 0 bases from J, with 9 bases in between. The CDR3 spans 16 residues.

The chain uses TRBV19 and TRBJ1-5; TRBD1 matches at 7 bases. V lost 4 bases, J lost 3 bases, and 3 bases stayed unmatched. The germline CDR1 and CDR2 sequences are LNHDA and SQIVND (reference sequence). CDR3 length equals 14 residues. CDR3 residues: CASSTTGDNQPQHF. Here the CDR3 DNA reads TGTGCCAGTAGTACCACAGGGGACAATCAGCCCCAGCATTTT.

The CDR3 bases are TGTGCCAGCAGTCCCGGGAGAAACAGGGGGCTACGAACTGAAGCTTTCTTT. It codes for CASSPGRNRGLRTEAFF. This chain joins TRBV3-1 (or the pseudogene TRBV3-2) and TRBJ1-1; 9 positions match TRBD1. The CDR3 length is 17 residues. Germline CDR1 is LGHDT and CDR2 is YNNKEL (reference sequence). V was clipped by 6 bases and J by 5 bases; unmatched bases: 16.

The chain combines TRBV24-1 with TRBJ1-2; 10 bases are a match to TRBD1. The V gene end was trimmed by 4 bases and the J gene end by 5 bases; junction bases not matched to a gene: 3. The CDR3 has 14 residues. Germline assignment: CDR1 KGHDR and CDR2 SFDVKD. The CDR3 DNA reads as TGTGCCACCAGTGACCCGGGACAGGGGTATGGCTACACCTTC. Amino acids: CATSDPGQGYGYTF.

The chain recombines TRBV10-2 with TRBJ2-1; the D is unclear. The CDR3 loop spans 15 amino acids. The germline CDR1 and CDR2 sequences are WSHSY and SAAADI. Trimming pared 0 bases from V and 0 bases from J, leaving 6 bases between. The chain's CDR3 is CASSESLRSYNEQFF. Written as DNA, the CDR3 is TGCGCCAGCAGTGAGTCCCTCCGCTCCTACAATGAGCAGTTCTTC.

The DNA of the CDR3 is TGTGCCTGGAGTAGGGAGCGGACAGGGGGTTCACCCCTCCACTTT. It is translated as CAWSRERTGGSPLHF. The V and J genes are TRBV30 and TRBJ1-6, with 10 bases lining up with TRBD1. The CDR3 has 15 residues. The ends lost 2 bases at V and 9 bases at J; junction bases unmatched: 7. Germline loops: CDR1 GTSNPN, CDR2 SVGIG (reference sequence).

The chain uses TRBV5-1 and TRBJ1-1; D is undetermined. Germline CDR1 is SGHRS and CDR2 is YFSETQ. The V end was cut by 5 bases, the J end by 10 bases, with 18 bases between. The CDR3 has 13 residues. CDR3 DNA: TGCGCCAGCAGTTCGGGGTTTGTCGGTGGAGCTTTCTTT. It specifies CASSSGFVGGAFF. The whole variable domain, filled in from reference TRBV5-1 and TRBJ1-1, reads KAGVTQTPRYLIKTRGQQVTLSCSPISGHRSVSWYQQTPGQGLQFLFEYFSETQRNKGNFPGRFSGRQFSNSRSEMNVSTLELGDSALYLCASSSGFVGGAFFGQGTRLTVV.

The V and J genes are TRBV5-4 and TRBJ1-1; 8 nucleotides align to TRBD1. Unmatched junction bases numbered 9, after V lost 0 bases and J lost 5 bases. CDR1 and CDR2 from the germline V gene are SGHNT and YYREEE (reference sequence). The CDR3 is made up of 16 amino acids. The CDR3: CASSLGHRTGITEAFF. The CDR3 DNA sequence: TGTGCCAGCAGCTTGGGTCACCGGACAGGGATAACTGAAGCTTTCTTT.

The CDR3 nucleotides read TGTGCCAGCAGCCCCGGACTGAGCACAGATACGCAGTATTTT. Translated, it gives CASSPGLSTDTQYF. The V and J genes are TRBV7-9 and TRBJ2-3; possible D gene TRBD2, 5 bases. This CDR3 has 14 amino acids. CDR1 and CDR2 from the germline V gene are SEHNR and FQNEAQ (reference sequence). V lost 5 bases, J lost 0 bases, and 9 bases lay in between.

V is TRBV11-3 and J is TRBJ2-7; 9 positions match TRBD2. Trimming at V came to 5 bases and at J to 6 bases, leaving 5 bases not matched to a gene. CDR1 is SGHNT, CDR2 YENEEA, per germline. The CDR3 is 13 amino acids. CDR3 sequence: CASSAGGLTEQYF. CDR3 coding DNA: TGTGCCAGCAGCGCGGGGGGGCTTACCGAGCAGTACTTC. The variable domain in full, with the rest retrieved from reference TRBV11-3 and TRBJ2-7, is EAGVVQSPRYKIIEKKQPVAFWCNPISGHNTLYWYLQNLGQGPELLIRYENEEAVDDSQLPKDRFSAERLKGVDSTLKIQPAELGDSAVYLCASSAGGLTEQYFGPGTRLTVT.

Written as DNA, the CDR3 is TGTGCCAGCGGTACAGGGGGCACAATTAATGAGCAGTTCTTC. Translated, it gives CASGTGGTINEQFF. This chain joins TRBV2 and TRBJ2-1, with 9 bases that match TRBD1. The germline V gene has CDR1 SNHLY and CDR2 FYNNEI. V gave up 8 bases and J gave up 7 bases; unmatched junction bases: 9. The CDR3 length is 14 residues.

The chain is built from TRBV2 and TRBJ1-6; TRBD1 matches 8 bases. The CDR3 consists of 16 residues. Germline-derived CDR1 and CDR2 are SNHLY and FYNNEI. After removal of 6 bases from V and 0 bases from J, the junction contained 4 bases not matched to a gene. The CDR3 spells CASRDRVGSYNSPLHF. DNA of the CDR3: TGTGCCAGCAGGGACAGGGTGGGCTCCTATAATTCACCCCTCCACTTT.

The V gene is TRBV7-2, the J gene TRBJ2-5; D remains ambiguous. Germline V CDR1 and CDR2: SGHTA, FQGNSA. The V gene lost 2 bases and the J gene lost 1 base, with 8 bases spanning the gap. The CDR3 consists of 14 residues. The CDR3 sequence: CASSLRYIQETQYF. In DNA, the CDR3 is TGTGCCAGCAGCTTAAGGTACATCCAAGAGACCCAGTACTTC.

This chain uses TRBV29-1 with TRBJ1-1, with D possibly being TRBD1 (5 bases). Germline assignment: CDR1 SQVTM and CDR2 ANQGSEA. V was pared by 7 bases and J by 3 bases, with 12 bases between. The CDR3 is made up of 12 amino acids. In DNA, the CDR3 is TGCAGCGCGCACGGGACCCACACTGAAGCTTTCTTT. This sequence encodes CSAHGTHTEAFF.

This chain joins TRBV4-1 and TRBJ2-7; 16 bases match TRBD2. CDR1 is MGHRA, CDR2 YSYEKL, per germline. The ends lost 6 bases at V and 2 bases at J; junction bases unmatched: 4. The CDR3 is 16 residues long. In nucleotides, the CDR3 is TGCGCCAGCAGGCCGGGGACTAGCGGGGGGGCCTACGAGCAGTACTTC. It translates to CASRPGTSGGAYEQYF.

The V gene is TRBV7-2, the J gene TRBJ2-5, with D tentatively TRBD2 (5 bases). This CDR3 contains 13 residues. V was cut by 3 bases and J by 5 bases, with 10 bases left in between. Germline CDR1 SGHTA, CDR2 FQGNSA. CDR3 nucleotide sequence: TGTGCCAGCAGCTTCGGACTGGGGGAGACCCAGTACTTC. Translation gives CASSFGLGETQYF.

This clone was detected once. The CDR3 loop is CASRWGAGNEQFF. DNA for the CDR3: TGTGCCAGCAGATGGGGAGCGGGCAATGAGCAGTTCTTC. The chain recombines TRBV5-6 with TRBJ2-1; weak D call: TRBD2 (6 bases). V was clipped by 5 bases and J by 6 bases, with 12 bases between them. The V gene's germline CDR1 is SGHDT and CDR2 YYEEEE. CDR3 length: 13 residues. The full variable domain, with the rest looked up from reference TRBV5-6 and TRBJ2-1, is DAGVTQSPTHLIKTRGQQVTLRCSPKSGHDTVSWYQQALGQGPQFIFQYYEEEERQRGNFPDRFSGHQFPNYSSELNVNALLLGDSALYLCASRWGAGNEQFFGPGTRLTVL.

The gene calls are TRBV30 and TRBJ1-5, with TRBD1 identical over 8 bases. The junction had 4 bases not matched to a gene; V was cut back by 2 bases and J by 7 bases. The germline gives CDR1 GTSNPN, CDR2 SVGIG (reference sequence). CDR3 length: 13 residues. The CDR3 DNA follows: TGTGCCTGGAGTCCGGACAGGGTACAGCCCCAGCATTTT. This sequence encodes CAWSPDRVQPQHF.

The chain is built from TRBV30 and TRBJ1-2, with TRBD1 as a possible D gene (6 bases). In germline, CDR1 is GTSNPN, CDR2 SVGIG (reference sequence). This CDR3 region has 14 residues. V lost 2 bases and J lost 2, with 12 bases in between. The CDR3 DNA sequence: TGTGCCTGGAGTAGGGTGGGGGGCAACTATGGCTACACCTTC. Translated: CAWSRVGGNYGYTF. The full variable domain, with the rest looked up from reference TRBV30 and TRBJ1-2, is SQTIHQWPATLVQPVGSPLSLECTVEGTSNPNLYWYRQAAGRGLQLLFYSVGIGQISSEVPQNLSASRPQDRQFILSSKKLLLSDSGFYLCAWSRVGGNYGYTFGSGTRLTVV.